This T cell receptor beta chain was recovered during a study of T-cell memory formation after mild COVID-19. Study as a whole: TCR clusters were mostly donor specific. The study, taken as a whole, reports: A subset of responding clones appeared in pre-infection memory, suggesting cross-reactive memory joined.

One entry per CDR3 protein results from TCRdb running MiXCR on the 5' RACE reads. The sample carries 300,000 or so distinct CDR3 sequences, about a sixth recorded once. Concerning this clonotype: What it binds is not known.

The CDR3 totals 14 residues. Germline V gene data show CDR1 as SGHRS and CDR2 as YFSETQ. V shed 4 bases and J 5 bases; nucleotides not matched to a gene: 6. The receptor was isolated from a man between 18 and 35 years old who had mild COVID-19 (a few samples of this study predate the infection). Cell type and time point are not known. The specimen was PBMCs or a T cell subset sorted from them (not recorded which). The rearrangement links TRBV5-1 to TRBJ2-7; 10 nucleotides agree with TRBD1. CDR3: CASSPTGGLNEQYF. CDR3 nucleotide sequence: TGCGCCAGCAGCCCGACAGGGGGCCTGAACGAGCAGTACTTC.